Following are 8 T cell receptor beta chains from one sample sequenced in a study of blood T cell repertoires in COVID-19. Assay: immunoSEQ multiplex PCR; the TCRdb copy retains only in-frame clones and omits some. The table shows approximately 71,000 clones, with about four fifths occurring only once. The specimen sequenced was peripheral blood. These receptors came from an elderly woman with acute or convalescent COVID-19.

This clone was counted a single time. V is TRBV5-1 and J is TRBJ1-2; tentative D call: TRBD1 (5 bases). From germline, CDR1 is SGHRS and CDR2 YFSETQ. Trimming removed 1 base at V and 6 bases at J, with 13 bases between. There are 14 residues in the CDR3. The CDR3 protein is CASSLSQGKNGYTF. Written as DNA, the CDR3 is TGCGCCAGCAGCTTGAGCCAGGGTAAAAATGGCTACACCTTC.

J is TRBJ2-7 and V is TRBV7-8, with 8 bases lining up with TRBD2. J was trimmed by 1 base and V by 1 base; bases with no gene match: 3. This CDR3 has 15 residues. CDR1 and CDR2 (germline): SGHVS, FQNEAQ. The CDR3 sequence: CASSLGLARSYEQYF. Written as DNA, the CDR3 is TGTGCCAGCAGCTTAGGACTAGCGAGATCCTACGAGCAGTACTTC.

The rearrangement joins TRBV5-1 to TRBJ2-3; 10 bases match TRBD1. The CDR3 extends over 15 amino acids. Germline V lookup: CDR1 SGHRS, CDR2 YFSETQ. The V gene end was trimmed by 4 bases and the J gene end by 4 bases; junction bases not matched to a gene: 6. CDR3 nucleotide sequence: TGCGCCAGCAGCCGTGGGACAGGGGTCGCAGATACGCAGTATTTT. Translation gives CASSRGTGVADTQYF.

As DNA, the CDR3 is TGTGCCAGCAGCTTAGCCGCACAGGGGGCAGTGGGCTACACCTTC. It specifies CASSLAAQGAVGYTF. The chain is built from TRBV11-1 and TRBJ1-2; 9 nucleotides agree with TRBD1. The ends lost 0 bases at V and 8 bases at J; junction bases unmatched: 7. Germline V gene data show CDR1 as SGHAT and CDR2 as FQDESV (reference sequence). The CDR3 totals 15 residues.

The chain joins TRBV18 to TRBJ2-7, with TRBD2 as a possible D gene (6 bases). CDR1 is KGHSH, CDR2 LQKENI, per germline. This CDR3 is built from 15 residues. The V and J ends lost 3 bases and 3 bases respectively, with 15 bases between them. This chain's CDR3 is CASSPYSGTGYEQYF. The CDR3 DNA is TGTGCCAGCTCACCGTATAGCGGTACAGGCTACGAGCAGTACTTC.

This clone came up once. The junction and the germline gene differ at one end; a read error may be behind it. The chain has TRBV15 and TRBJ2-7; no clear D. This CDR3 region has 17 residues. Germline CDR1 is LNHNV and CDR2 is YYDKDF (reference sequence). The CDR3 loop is CATSRDKKATSSYERYF. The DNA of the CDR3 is TGTGCCACCAGCAGAGATAAGAAGGCGACGAGCTCCTACGAGCGGTACTTC.

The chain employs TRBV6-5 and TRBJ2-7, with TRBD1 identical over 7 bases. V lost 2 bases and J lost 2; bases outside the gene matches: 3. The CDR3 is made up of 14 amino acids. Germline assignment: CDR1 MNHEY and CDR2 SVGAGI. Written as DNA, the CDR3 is TGTGCCAGCAGTTACGGGACAGTAGCCTACGAGCAGTACTTC. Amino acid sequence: CASSYGTVAYEQYF.

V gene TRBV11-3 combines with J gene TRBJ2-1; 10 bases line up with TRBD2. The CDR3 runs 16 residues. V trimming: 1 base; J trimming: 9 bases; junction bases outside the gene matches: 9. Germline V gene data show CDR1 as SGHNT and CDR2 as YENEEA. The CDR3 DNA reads TGTGCCAGCAGCTTAGTTCTAGCGGGAGAGGTTAGTGAGCAGTTCTTC. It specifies CASSLVLAGEVSEQFF. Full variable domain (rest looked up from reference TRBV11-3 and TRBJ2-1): EAGVVQSPRYKIIEKKQPVAFWCNPISGHNTLYWYLQNLGQGPELLIRYENEEAVDDSQLPKDRFSAERLKGVDSTLKIQPAELGDSAVYLCASSLVLAGEVSEQFFGPGTRLTVL.